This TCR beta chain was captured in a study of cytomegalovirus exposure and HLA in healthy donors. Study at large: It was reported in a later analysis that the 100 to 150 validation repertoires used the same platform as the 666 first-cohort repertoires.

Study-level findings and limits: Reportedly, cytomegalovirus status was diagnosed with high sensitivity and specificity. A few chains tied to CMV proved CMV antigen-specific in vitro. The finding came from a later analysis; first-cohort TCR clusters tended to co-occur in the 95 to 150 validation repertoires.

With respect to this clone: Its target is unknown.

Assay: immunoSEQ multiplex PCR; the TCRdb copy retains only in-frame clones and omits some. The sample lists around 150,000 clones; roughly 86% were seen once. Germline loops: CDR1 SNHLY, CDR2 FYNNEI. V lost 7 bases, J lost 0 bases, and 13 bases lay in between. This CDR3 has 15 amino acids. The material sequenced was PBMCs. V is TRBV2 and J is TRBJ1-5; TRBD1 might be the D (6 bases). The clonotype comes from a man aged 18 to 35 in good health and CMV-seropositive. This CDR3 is CASIKDRNSNQPQHF. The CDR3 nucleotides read TGTGCCAGCATCAAGGACAGAAATAGCAATCAGCCCCAGCATTTT. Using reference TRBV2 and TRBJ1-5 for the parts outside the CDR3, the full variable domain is EPEVTQTPSHQVTQMGQEVILRCVPISNHLYFYWYRQILGQKVEFLVSFYNNEISEKSEIFDDQFSVERPDGSNFTLKIRSTKLEDSAMYFCASIKDRNSNQPQHFGDGTRLSIL.